Below, 8 T cell receptor beta chains from the same sample are listed, as sequenced in a study of T cells in Graves' hyperthyroidism and ophthalmopathy (dated 2019 in TCRdb). Libraries came from multiplex PCR. The data were produced on an Illumina HiSeq 2000. The TCR beta CDR3 regions were amplified from the RNA transcripts. A first-round RT-PCR of the TCR CDR3 used the HTBI primer set with the Qiagen OneStep RT-PCR kit. TCRdb cleaned the public reads at Q25 with fastp, built clones with MiXCR and kept in-frame beta chains. CDR3 protein sequences are deduplicated, and each keeps its most common genes and DNA. The sample table records fewer than 900,000 distinct CDR3 sequences; over 15% of these occur just once. 8.4% of the sample is taken by the ten largest. The specimen sequenced was blood. Receptor source: a man younger than 30 with Graves' hyperthyroidism.

At least ten counts were recorded for this clonotype. The rearrangement joins TRBV12-3 or TRBV12-4 to TRBJ2-3, with TRBD1 matching 7 bases. The CDR3 is made up of 13 amino acids. V shed 6 bases, J shed 4 bases, and the junction held 4 bases outside the gene matches. The CDR3 loop is CASSYQGADTQYF. The CDR3 DNA reads TGTGCCAGCAGCTATCAGGGGGCAGATACGCAGTATTTT.

The J gene is TRBJ2-5, the V gene TRBV28; the match to TRBD2 covers 15 bases. CDR3 length equals 19 residues. The ends lost 7 bases at V and 2 bases at J; junction bases unmatched: 14. Germline lookup yields CDR1 MDHEN and CDR2 SYDVKM. Here the CDR3 DNA reads TGTGCCAGCATTCCCGGACTAGCGGGAGGGAGGGGCTTTCAAGAGACCCAGTACTTC. Protein: CASIPGLAGGRGFQETQYF.

This clonotype has at least ten counts. The chain recombines TRBV28 with TRBJ2-7, with 10 bases identical to TRBD2. CDR1 MDHEN and CDR2 SYDVKM come from the germline V gene. V dropped 6 bases and J dropped 0; count of bases not matched to a gene: 8. CDR3 size: 16 residues. The CDR3 DNA reads as TGTGCCAGCAGCTGGGGTAGCGGGAGGAACTCCTACGAGCAGTACTTC. Translating it yields CASSWGSGRNSYEQYF.

This clonotype came up many times. The V call is TRBV18, the J call TRBJ1-1; 8 nucleotides match TRBD1. Germline CDR1 reads KGHSH; CDR2 reads LQKENI. The CDR3 spans 16 residues. J gave up 0 bases and V 2 bases, and 5 bases lay outside the gene matches. Here the CDR3 DNA reads TGTGCCAGCTCACCAACCAGGGGGCAATTGAACACTGAAGCTTTCTTT. Translating gives CASSPTRGQLNTEAFF.

The sample holds many counts of this clonotype. This rearrangement joins TRBV3-1 to TRBJ1-5, with D possibly being TRBD1 (5 bases). Germline loops: CDR1 LGHDT, CDR2 YNNKEL (reference sequence). Trimming stripped 0 bases from V and 6 bases from J, with 9 bases between. CDR3 length: 14 residues. The CDR3 coding sequence is TGTGCCAGCAGCCAAGATTCAGGGCGTCAGCCCCAGCATTTT. This sequence encodes CASSQDSGRQPQHF.

About this clonotype: With a much larger clone just one base away, this may be a read error. The V call is TRBV9, the J call TRBJ2-1; D gene ambiguous. V lost 3 bases and J lost 3, with 13 bases in between. The CDR3 totals 15 residues. Germline V gene data show CDR1 as SGDLS and CDR2 as YYNGEE. The CDR3 sequence is CASSEESLGYNEQFF. In nucleotides, the CDR3 is TGTGCCAGCAGCGAAGAAAGTTTGGGCTACAATGAGCAGTTCTTC. Full variable domain (outside the CDR3, taken from reference TRBV9 and TRBJ2-1): DSGVTQTPKHLITATGQRVTLRCSPRSGDLSVYWYQQSLDQGLQFLIQYYNGEERAKGNILERFSAQQFPDLHSELNLSSLELGDSALYFCASSEESLGYNEQFFGPGTRLTVL.

The chain links TRBV12-3 or TRBV12-4 to TRBJ1-5, with TRBD1 as a possible D gene (5 bases). Trimming shortened V by 5 bases and J by 7 bases, and 15 bases separated the two germline ends. The CDR3 is made up of 14 amino acids. The CDR3 sequence is CASSVRTWGQPQHF. CDR3 coding DNA: TGTGCCAGCAGTGTAAGGACGTGGGGCCAGCCCCAGCATTTT.

The genes are TRBV7-3 and TRBJ2-1, with 14 bases identical to TRBD2. The CDR3 is 16 residues long. The ends lost 5 bases at V and 7 bases at J; junction bases unmatched: 7. Germline lookup yields CDR1 SGHTA and CDR2 FQGTGA. The CDR3 DNA reads TGTGCCAGCAGCCCCCCCGGGACTAGCGGGAGTAATGAGCAGTTCTTC. Translating it yields CASSPPGTSGSNEQFF.